Presented here are 30 T cell receptor beta chains from one specimen sequenced in a study of T cell responses to AZD1222 COVID-19 vaccine. Sequenced by immunoSEQ multiplex PCR; TCRdb stores in-frame clones only, minus some. The sample records some 170,000 clones, approximately 90% being singletons. The sample consisted of peripheral blood, taken 28 days after the second dose of the MenACWY control vaccine. Receptors were obtained from an adult who received the MenACWY meningococcal vaccine as a control.

This rearrangement joins TRBV2 to TRBJ2-6; D remains unclear. The V gene lost 7 bases and the J gene lost 0 bases, with 10 bases spanning the gap. Germline-derived CDR1 and CDR2 are SNHLY and FYNNEI. This CDR3 spans 15 amino acids. DNA for the CDR3: TGTGCCAGCATAAACGCCTACTCTGGGGCCAACGTCCTGACTTTC. This encodes CASINAYSGANVLTF.

The chain links TRBV6-5 to TRBJ1-5; D gene ambiguous. The length of the CDR3 is 13 residues. Looked up from germline, CDR1 is MNHEY and CDR2 is SVGAGI. V was pared by 1 base and J by 4 bases, with 5 bases between. CDR3 sequence (DNA): TGTGCCAGCAGTTACTACAGAAATCAGCCCCAGCATTTT. Its translation is CASSYYRNQPQHF.

CDR3: CSARTPATYEQYF. The CDR3 nucleotides are TGCAGCGCAAGGACTCCGGCTACCTACGAGCAGTACTTC. This chain connects TRBV29-1 to TRBJ2-7; tentatively, D is TRBD2 (5 bases). V was cut by 7 bases and J by 2 bases, with 15 bases left in between. CDR1 and CDR2 (germline): SQVTM, ANQGSEA. The CDR3 consists of 13 residues.

The chain carries TRBV28 and TRBJ2-3; D might be TRBD2 (5 bases). The germline V gene encodes CDR1 MDHEN and CDR2 SYDVKM. This CDR3 region has 11 residues. V lost 11 bases to trimming and J lost 4 bases, with 10 bases between them. CDR3 nucleotide sequence: TGTGCCGTCAGAGGGCCAGATACGCAGTATTTT. Translated, it gives CAVRGPDTQYF.

The chain joins TRBV27 to TRBJ2-2; TRBD1 or TRBD2 may be the D gene (5 bases each). CDR3 length equals 13 residues. Trimming removed 7 bases at V and 4 bases at J, with 10 bases between. Germline assignment: CDR1 MNHEY and CDR2 SMNVEV (reference sequence). CDR3 DNA: TGTGCCAGCACTACTGGGGGCACCGGGGAGCTGTTTTTT. It is translated as CASTTGGTGELFF.

The rearrangement links TRBV5-4 to TRBJ1-1; no clear D gene. Trimming left V 3 bases short and J 7 bases short, with 13 bases between. CDR1 is SGHNT and CDR2 is YYREEE in the germline V gene (reference sequence). CDR3 length: 13 amino acids. For the CDR3, the DNA is TGTGCCAGCAGCTCCCCCCCCCTCATTGAAGCTTTCTTT. Its protein is CASSSPPLIEAFF.

This clone has a single count. The rearrangement joins TRBV19 to TRBJ1-3; D call uncertain. CDR1 and CDR2 (germline): LNHDA, SQIVND (reference sequence). V lost 6 bases, J lost 2 bases, and 14 bases lay in between. This CDR3 is built from 15 residues. The CDR3, as DNA: TGTGCCAGTAGGCTAGGAAGAAAACCTGGAAACACCATATATTTT. Protein product: CASRLGRKPGNTIYF.

This chain links TRBV6-5 with TRBJ1-1, with a weak D call TRBD1 (5 bases). Germline-derived CDR1 and CDR2 are MNHEY and SVGAGI. Trimming stripped 10 bases from V and 7 bases from J, with 19 bases between. The CDR3 covers 13 residues. The CDR3 here is CATRGAGIIEAFF. CDR3 DNA: TGTGCCACCAGAGGAGCAGGGATTATTGAAGCTTTCTTT.

V is TRBV10-3 and J is TRBJ1-4; 11 positions match TRBD1. There are 18 residues in the CDR3. Per the germline V gene, CDR1 is ENHRY and CDR2 is SYGVKD. V was clipped by 3 bases and J by 1 base; unmatched bases: 7. Here the CDR3 reads CAISESLGQGGTNEKLFF. The CDR3 DNA sequence: TGTGCCATCAGTGAATCCTTGGGACAGGGGGGAACTAATGAAAAACTGTTTTTT.

The V call is TRBV5-1, the J call TRBJ2-2; 10 bases map to TRBD2. V lost 0 bases to trimming and J lost 4 bases; unmatched junction nucleotides: 3. The CDR3 has 16 residues. Per germline, CDR1 SGHRS and CDR2 YFSETQ. CDR3 in amino acids: CASSLGRLAGTGELFF. As DNA, the CDR3 is TGCGCCAGCAGCTTGGGACGACTAGCGGGCACCGGGGAGCTGTTTTTT.

The V call is TRBV28, the J call TRBJ2-5; 7 bases match TRBD1. V shed 3 bases and J 4 bases; nucleotides not matched to a gene: 11. Looked up from germline, CDR1 is MDHEN and CDR2 is SYDVKM. This CDR3 region has 16 residues. Written as DNA, the CDR3 is TGTGCCAGCAGTTTGAGGTCAGGGGGTCAAGCAGAGACCCAGTACTTC. This sequence encodes CASSLRSGGQAETQYF. Combining the CDR3 with reference TRBV28 and TRBJ2-5 gives the whole variable domain DVKVTQSSRYLVKRTGEKVFLECVQDMDHENMFWYRQDPGLGLRLIYFSYDVKMKEKGDIPEGYSVSREKKERFSLILESASTNQTSMYLCASSLRSGGQAETQYFGPGTRLLVL.

J is TRBJ1-4 and V is TRBV2; 7 nucleotides line up with TRBD1. Germline CDR1 is SNHLY and CDR2 is FYNNEI. With V trimmed by 6 bases and J by 8 bases, 9 bases remained unmatched. The CDR3 is made up of 14 amino acids. The CDR3 region has the DNA TGTGCCAGCAGGGGGGACAGCTTAGAGGAAAAACTGTTTTTT. Residues: CASRGDSLEEKLFF.

CDR3 sequence reads: CASSHTYSGNTIYF. In nucleotides, the CDR3 is TGTGCCAGCAGCCATACGTACTCTGGAAACACCATATATTTT. V and J are TRBV3-1 (or the pseudogene TRBV3-2) and TRBJ1-3; D gene uncertain. Trimming cost V 3 bases and J 0 bases, with 6 bases left between them. CDR1 LGHDT and CDR2 YNNKEL come from the germline V gene (reference sequence). This CDR3 contains 14 residues.

V gene TRBV5-1 combines with J gene TRBJ1-5; D is unclear. The germline V gene encodes CDR1 SGHRS and CDR2 YFSETQ. This CDR3 comprises 14 residues. Trimming stripped 0 bases from V and 7 bases from J, with 11 bases between. The CDR3 reads CASSLDGVTQPQHF. The CDR3 DNA is TGCGCCAGCAGCTTGGATGGGGTCACCCAGCCCCAGCATTTT.

V gene TRBV9 combines with J gene TRBJ1-1; TRBD1 agrees at 7 bases. The CDR3 totals 15 residues. The germline gives CDR1 SGDLS, CDR2 YYNGEE. V shed 0 bases, J shed 5 bases, and the junction held 7 bases outside the gene matches. The CDR3, as DNA: TGTGCCAGCAGCGTAGCAGAGAGGGGGCATACTGAAGCTTTCTTT. This sequence encodes CASSVAERGHTEAFF.

The genes are TRBV19 and TRBJ1-3, with a weak D call TRBD1 (5 bases). The germline V gene encodes CDR1 LNHDA and CDR2 SQIVND (reference sequence). Trimming removed 4 bases at V and 1 base at J, with 11 bases between. CDR3 length: 15 residues. CDR3 sequence (DNA): TGTGCCAGTAGTAACGAGGGGACTTCTGGAAACACCATATATTTT. Its translation is CASSNEGTSGNTIYF.

CDR3 residues: CASNIQNTEAFF. The CDR3 nucleotides are TGTGCCAGCAATATACAGAACACTGAAGCTTTCTTT. The rearrangement joins TRBV6-5 to TRBJ1-1; the D is unclear. The length of the CDR3 is 12 residues. V was pared by 7 bases and J by 1 base, with 7 bases between. CDR1 and CDR2 from the germline V gene are MNHEY and SVGAGI.

This chain links TRBV4-1 with TRBJ2-2; D may be TRBD1 or TRBD2 (6 bases each). CDR1 and CDR2 (germline): MGHRA, YSYEKL. The V end lost 4 bases, the J end lost 6 bases, and 12 bases lay between the germline ends. The length of the CDR3 is 14 residues. In DNA form, the CDR3 reads TGCGCCAGCAGCCCGGGGGCTTTCCCCGGGGAGCTGTTTTTT. Its translation is CASSPGAFPGELFF.

The CDR3 here is CSVYRVSYGYTF. The DNA of the CDR3 is TGCAGCGTTTACAGGGTTAGCTATGGCTACACCTTC. The chain carries TRBV29-1 and TRBJ1-2; possible D gene TRBD1, 6 bases. The CDR3 runs to 12 residues. Germline V gene data show CDR1 as SQVTM and CDR2 as ANQGSEA. Trimming stripped 5 bases from V and 4 bases from J, with 11 bases between.

V gene TRBV18 combines with J gene TRBJ2-5, with a weak D call TRBD2 (6 bases). V lost 1 base, J lost 0 bases, and 9 bases lay in between. CDR1 and CDR2 from the germline V gene are KGHSH and LQKENI. This CDR3 region has 15 residues. Here the CDR3 DNA reads TGTGCCAGCTCACCACTTACGGGAGACCAAGAGACCCAGTACTTC. Amino acids: CASSPLTGDQETQYF.

The chain carries TRBV12-3 or TRBV12-4 and TRBJ1-4; no reliable D call. The length of the CDR3 is 13 residues. The germline V and J ends were trimmed by 6 bases and 3 bases, with 8 bases remaining between them. The DNA of the CDR3 is TGTGCCAGCAGGGTGGGAGCTAATGAAAAACTGTTTTTT. The encoded protein is CASRVGANEKLFF.

The chain carries TRBV7-2 and TRBJ2-7; tentatively, D is TRBD2 (5 bases). With 5 bases removed from V and 3 bases from J, the gap between germline ends came to 8 bases. The CDR3 extends over 12 amino acids. The germline gives CDR1 SGHTA, CDR2 FQGNSA. The CDR3 protein is CASSPTSYEQYF. Here the CDR3 DNA reads TGTGCCAGCAGCCCTACTAGCTACGAGCAGTACTTC.

This chain links TRBV9 with TRBJ2-2; D gene ambiguous. Germline loops: CDR1 SGDLS, CDR2 YYNGEE. V lost 2 bases, J lost 4 bases, and 18 bases lay in between. The CDR3 runs 17 residues. CDR3 sequence reads: CASSVDEVQFITGELFF. CDR3 coding DNA: TGTGCCAGCAGCGTCGACGAAGTACAGTTTATCACCGGGGAGCTGTTTTTT.

V gene TRBV7-2 combines with J gene TRBJ1-4, with 9 positions matching TRBD1. This CDR3 contains 15 residues. Germline assignment: CDR1 SGHTA and CDR2 FQGNSA. J was trimmed by 6 bases and V by 5 bases; bases with no gene match: 7. Here the CDR3 reads CASSPRTGDHEKLFF. The CDR3 DNA reads as TGTGCCAGCAGCCCGCGGACAGGGGATCATGAAAAACTGTTTTTT.

J is TRBJ1-3 and V is TRBV10-3; the D gene is possibly TRBD1 (5 bases). The CDR3 consists of 14 residues. Per the germline V gene, CDR1 is ENHRY and CDR2 is SYGVKD. V was pared by 6 bases and J by 0 bases, with 9 bases between. The CDR3 coding sequence is TGTGCCATCAGCCCCGGGGCCTCTGGAAACACCATATATTTT. Amino acid sequence: CAISPGASGNTIYF.

This chain uses TRBV2 with TRBJ2-5; tentatively, D is TRBD1 (5 bases). With 4 bases removed from V and 5 bases from J, the gap between germline ends came to 17 bases. Germline CDR1 and CDR2: SNHLY and FYNNEI. This CDR3 spans 15 amino acids. The DNA of the CDR3 is TGTGCCAGCAGTGGAGGCCAGGGCGGTGGGGAGACCCAGTACTTC. It is translated as CASSGGQGGGETQYF.

The chain has TRBV6-2 or TRBV6-3 and TRBJ2-3; 12 nucleotides match TRBD2. The CDR3 runs 20 residues. With 6 bases clipped from V and 5 bases from J, the junction kept 21 bases outside the gene matches. Germline loops: CDR1 MNHEY, CDR2 SVGEGT. CDR3 in amino acids: CASSPNPGQDSSGRVDTQYF. The CDR3 DNA sequence: TGTGCCAGCAGCCCTAACCCGGGACAGGATTCTAGCGGGAGGGTAGATACGCAGTATTTT.

The CDR3 here is CAWSISRLAGQETQYF. The DNA of the CDR3 is TGTGCCTGGAGTATTTCGAGATTAGCGGGGCAAGAGACCCAGTACTTC. This chain links TRBV30 with TRBJ2-5, with 8 bases identical to TRBD2. From germline, CDR1 is GTSNPN and CDR2 SVGIG (reference sequence). Trimming took 2 bases from V and 2 from J; bases not matched to a gene: 10. The CDR3 consists of 16 residues.

The V and J genes are TRBV7-9 and TRBJ1-2; unclear D gene. CDR3 size: 15 residues. Germline values: CDR1 SEHNR, CDR2 FQNEAQ (reference sequence). Deletions cut 5 bases from V and 1 base from J, with 14 bases between. CDR3 bases: TGTGCCAGCAGCCCGGCCGGCAGCAATAACTATGGCTACACCTTC. Encoded protein: CASSPAGSNNYGYTF.

This rearrangement joins TRBV24-1 to TRBJ2-1; TRBD1 matches 8 bases. The germline V gene has CDR1 KGHDR and CDR2 SFDVKD. With 4 bases clipped from V and 1 base from J, the junction kept 8 bases outside the gene matches. The CDR3 length is 17 residues. The CDR3 DNA sequence: TGTGCCACCAGTGAAACAACAGGGGGAGCTTCCTACAATGAGCAGTTCTTC. Its protein is CATSETTGGASYNEQFF.